The 17 T cell receptor beta chains presented below share a single source sample, sequenced in a study of identical twins. TCRdb used MiXCR to reprocess the 5' RACE reads, holding one entry per CDR3 protein. The table lists about 690,000 distinct CDR3 sequences, roughly 6.2% of them singletons, with 1.5% to 2% in the top ten. The sequenced sample was naive T cells sorted from blood. Receptors originate from a man between 18 and 35 years old in good health.

There are a few counts of this clonotype. Written as DNA, the CDR3 is TGCGCCAGCAGCTTGGCCACCGGGGGACAACTTCTCTACAATGAGCAGTTCTTC. Translating gives CASSLATGGQLLYNEQFF. V and J are TRBV5-1 and TRBJ2-1; D is perhaps TRBD1 or TRBD2 (6 bases each). Trimming left V 0 bases short and J 3 bases short, with 19 bases between. The CDR3 consists of 18 residues. Germline V gene sequence: CDR1 SGHRS, CDR2 YFSETQ.

V gene TRBV11-2 combines with J gene TRBJ2-5; TRBD1 matches 7 bases. J gave up 2 bases and V 2 bases, and 11 bases lay outside the gene matches. The CDR3 is 17 residues long. Germline CDR1 reads SGHAT; CDR2 reads FQNNGV. CDR3 sequence (DNA): TGTGCCAGCAGCTTAAACCCGGGACAGCTTAAACAAGAGACCCAGTACTTC. It is translated as CASSLNPGQLKQETQYF. The whole variable domain, remainder taken from reference TRBV11-2 and TRBJ2-5, is EAGVAQSPRYKIIEKRQSVAFWCNPISGHATLYWYQQILGQGPKLLIQFQNNGVVDDSQLPKDRFSAERLKGVDSTLKIQPAKLEDSAVYLCASSLNPGQLKQETQYFGPGTRLLVL.

This clonotype was counted between two and nine times. The chain is built from TRBV24-1 and TRBJ1-5; D is undetermined. The CDR3 is 14 residues long. Germline assignment: CDR1 KGHDR and CDR2 SFDVKD. Trimming removed 4 bases at V and 1 base at J, with 7 bases between. The CDR3: CATSDIDSNQPQHF. The CDR3 nucleotides read TGTGCCACCAGTGACATCGACAGCAATCAGCCCCAGCATTTT.

The gene calls are TRBV18 and TRBJ1-1; D remains ambiguous. CDR3 length equals 13 residues. Trimming removed 2 bases at V and 8 bases at J, with 12 bases between. Germline CDR1 reads KGHSH; CDR2 reads LQKENI. CDR3 in amino acids: CASSPGVQEEAFF. For the CDR3, the DNA is TGTGCCAGCTCACCAGGGGTTCAGGAAGAAGCTTTCTTT.

The chain carries TRBV6-2 or TRBV6-3 and TRBJ2-2, with TRBD1 matching over 9 bases. Germline CDR1 is MNHEY and CDR2 is SVGEGT. The V gene end was trimmed by 5 bases and the J gene end by 5 bases; junction bases not matched to a gene: 9. The CDR3 has 16 residues. The CDR3 is CASSVTPGTGTGELFF. CDR3 nucleotide sequence: TGTGCCAGCAGTGTGACACCCGGGACAGGGACCGGGGAGCTGTTTTTT.

V usage is TRBV12-3 or TRBV12-4 and J usage is TRBJ2-3, with D tentatively TRBD2 (6 bases). Deletions cut 4 bases from V and 3 bases from J, with 11 bases between. The CDR3 loop spans 14 amino acids. CDR3 sequence: CASSYGGTTDTQYF. CDR3 in DNA: TGTGCCAGCAGTTATGGGGGGACGACAGATACGCAGTATTTT.

This clonotype was seen only a few times. The chain uses TRBV29-1 and TRBJ2-3, with D maybe TRBD1 (6 bases). The CDR3 length is 15 residues. The ends were cut back, 6 bases at V and 2 bases at J, with 18 bases in the middle. CDR1 is SQVTM, CDR2 ANQGSEA, per germline. CDR3: CSVAIGGGHTDTQYF. CDR3 DNA: TGCAGCGTCGCTATTGGGGGCGGCCACACAGATACGCAGTATTTT.

This clonotype was counted many times. The chain combines TRBV5-1 with TRBJ2-2; D is ambiguous. The V end was cut by 4 bases, the J end by 2 bases, with 9 bases between. Germline CDR1 is SGHRS and CDR2 is YFSETQ. The CDR3 runs 14 residues. The CDR3 DNA follows: TGCGCCAGCAGCAAGGACCACAACACCGGGGAGCTGTTTTTT. The encoded protein is CASSKDHNTGELFF.

This chain uses TRBV20-1 with TRBJ2-1, with 8 bases identical to TRBD2. The CDR3 has 15 amino acids. Germline values: CDR1 DFQATT, CDR2 SNEGSKA (reference sequence). Unmatched junction bases numbered 14, after V lost 6 bases and J lost 7 bases. The CDR3: CSAPNPAGVANEQFF. The CDR3 coding sequence is TGCAGTGCCCCCAACCCAGCGGGAGTGGCTAATGAGCAGTTCTTC.

In this sample, this clonotype turned up a few times. The J gene is TRBJ2-7, the V gene TRBV7-9; 13 bases agree with TRBD2. The CDR3 totals 16 residues. Germline CDR1 is SEHNR and CDR2 is FQNEAQ (reference sequence). The V segment lost 7 bases and the J segment 4 bases; nucleotides outside the gene matches: 10. The CDR3: CASTSPGTSGMYEQYF. For the CDR3, the DNA is TGTGCCAGCACCTCCCCTGGGACTAGCGGGATGTACGAGCAGTACTTC. The full variable domain, with the rest looked up from reference TRBV7-9 and TRBJ2-7, is DTGVSQNPRHKITKRGQNVTFRCDPISEHNRLYWYRQTLGQGPEFLTYFQNEAQLEKSRLLSDRFSAERPKGSFSTLEIQRTEQGDSAMYLCASTSPGTSGMYEQYFGPGTRLTVT.

This clonotype was seen many times. The DNA of the CDR3 is TGTGCCAGCAGCCGACGGGGCCCGGAGGGAAACATTCAGTACTTC. Residues: CASSRRGPEGNIQYF. The gene calls are TRBV6-1 and TRBJ2-4, with D possibly being TRBD2 (6 bases). The germline CDR1 and CDR2 sequences are MNHNS and SASEGT. This CDR3 contains 15 residues. Trimming removed 6 bases from V and 6 bases from J, with 18 bases in between.

This clonotype was observed at least ten times. CDR3 protein: CASSRLDSYNEQFF. The CDR3 DNA reads as TGTGCCAGCAGTCGCCTAGACTCCTACAATGAGCAGTTCTTC. This rearrangement joins TRBV12-3 or TRBV12-4 to TRBJ2-1; no firm D call. V shed 5 bases and J shed 0 bases, with 8 bases lying between them. The CDR3 has 14 amino acids.

Many counts were recorded for this clonotype. The chain uses TRBV6-2 or TRBV6-3 and TRBJ1-6; D is undetermined. The germline gives CDR1 MNHEY, CDR2 SVGEGT. This CDR3 is built from 12 residues. V was cut by 7 bases and J by 7 bases, with 8 bases left in between. CDR3 residues: CASKTENSPLHF. The CDR3 bases are TGTGCCAGCAAGACGGAGAATTCACCCCTCCACTTT.

This clonotype was picked up many times. The gene calls are TRBV10-3 and TRBJ2-2; D not resolved. The CDR3 has 17 residues. The V end lost 6 bases, the J end lost 1 base, and 18 bases lay between the germline ends. From germline, CDR1 is ENHRY and CDR2 SYGVKD. The CDR3: CAIRGMRLGKNTGELFF. The CDR3 region has the DNA TGTGCCATCAGGGGAATGAGACTCGGAAAGAACACCGGGGAGCTGTTTTTT.

This clonotype was counted ten times or more. The chain is built from TRBV7-2 and TRBJ2-7; D unresolved. Trimming cost V 1 base and J 2 bases, with 9 bases left between them. The CDR3 extends over 14 amino acids. The germline V gene has CDR1 SGHTA and CDR2 FQGNSA. CDR3 loop: CASSLGDITYEQYV. The CDR3 nucleotides read TGTGCCAGCAGCTTAGGGGATATAACCTACGAGCAGTACGTC.

This clonotype was recorded a few times. The J gene is TRBJ1-2, the V gene TRBV7-8, with 7 nucleotides matching TRBD1. Germline CDR1 reads SGHVS; CDR2 reads FQNEAQ. The J segment lost 7 bases and the V segment lost 4 bases, leaving 12 bases of the junction unmatched. The CDR3 is 15 amino acids. The CDR3 DNA reads as TGTGCCAGCAGCTCCTACCTAGGGGGCCTCGGTGGCTACACCTTC. Translating it yields CASSSYLGGLGGYTF.

This clonotype occurred many times. The chain uses TRBV3-1 and TRBJ2-3, with D tentatively TRBD2 (5 bases). Germline V CDR1 and CDR2: LGHDT, YNNKEL (reference sequence). The CDR3 runs to 15 residues. The V and J ends lost 4 bases and 0 bases respectively, with 11 bases between them. The CDR3 is CASSLLATSTDTQYF. CDR3 coding DNA: TGTGCCAGCAGCCTCTTAGCGACTAGCACAGATACGCAGTATTTT.